This TCR beta chain was recorded in a study of response to subunit inactivated influenza vaccine. Study results and limitations: It was the authors' suggestion that each seasonal influenza vaccination recruits few new T cells.

This clonotype has more than one count but fewer than ten. Its specificity is not known. TCRdb recomputed calls from the RT-PCR reads with MiXCR, one row per CDR3 protein. Of roughly 150,000 distinct CDR3 sequences listed, roughly a tenth are singletons. The CDR3 is 13 amino acids. Per the germline V gene, CDR1 is MNHEY and CDR2 is SVGEGT. The germline V and J ends were trimmed by 4 bases and 5 bases, with 11 bases remaining between them. The starting material was non-naive T cells sorted from PBMCs, obtained 40 to 50 days after vaccination. V and J are TRBV6-2 or TRBV6-3 and TRBJ2-5; possibly TRBD1 for D (5 bases). This sequence was found in a man between 45 and 60 years old who received an inactivated influenza vaccine. Here the CDR3 reads CASSLGRVETQYF. CDR3 DNA sequence: TGTGCCAGCAGTTTGGGCAGGGTGGAGACCCAGTACTTC.